Listed below are T cell receptor beta chains from one sample, sequenced in a study of blood T cell repertoires in COVID-19. Sequenced by immunoSEQ multiplex PCR; TCRdb stores in-frame clones only, minus some. This sample yields some 78,000 clones, of which 65% to 85% are seen a single time; over 4.5% belongs to the top ten. The material sequenced was peripheral blood. The source of these receptors is a man in his 60s with active or convalescent COVID-19. Both conserved end residues are part of each CDR3. D genes are given only for firm matches.

V: TRBV27; D: TRBD2; J: TRBJ2-5; CDR3: CASRPTSGGAGGRETQYF
V: TRBV10-3; D: TRBD1; J: TRBJ1-2; CDR3: CAISDQGAKGYTF
V: TRBV6-5; D: NA; J: TRBJ2-7; CDR3: CASSYGTGYEQYF
V: TRBV14; D: NA; J: TRBJ1-2; CDR3: CASSQGADPGYTF
V: TRBV5-1; D: NA; J: TRBJ2-5; CDR3: CASSLAQGMIGETQYF
V: TRBV24-1; D: NA; J: TRBJ2-2; CDR3: CATSDAGQSINTGELFF
V: TRBV7-2; D: TRBD1; J: TRBJ1-4; CDR3: CASSLGQGGGLSNEKLFF
V: TRBV4-2; D: TRBD1; J: TRBJ2-5; CDR3: CASSQGDRGSQETQYF
V: TRBV5-1; D: TRBD1; J: TRBJ2-7; CDR3: CASSLRQGIREQYF
V: TRBV6-5; D: TRBD1; J: TRBJ1-1; CDR3: CASTPGDRITEAFF
V: TRBV14; D: NA; J: TRBJ2-1; CDR3: CASSDDRYNEQFF
V: TRBV2; D: TRBD1; J: TRBJ1-5; CDR3: CASSGTGSQPQHF
V: TRBV5-4; D: TRBD1; J: TRBJ2-1; CDR3: CASSPDRGTYNEQFF